The 25 T cell receptor beta chains given below trace back to one sample, sequenced in a study of cytomegalovirus exposure and HLA in healthy donors. 60 Vbeta and 13 Jbeta primers were used in PCR. Assay: immunoSEQ multiplex PCR; the TCRdb copy retains only in-frame clones and omits some. The table includes about 160,000 clones, approximately 72% detected once. The sequencing input was PBMCs. The receptors derive from a man between 18 and 35 years old in good health and CMV-seronegative.

The chain recombines TRBV9 with TRBJ2-3; D unresolved. The CDR3 has 15 residues. Germline-derived CDR1 and CDR2 are SGDLS and YYNGEE. V lost 0 bases and J 3 bases, leaving 11 bases between the germline ends. CDR3 in amino acids: CASSVAFLETDTQYF. In nucleotides, the CDR3 is TGTGCCAGCAGCGTAGCGTTTCTAGAGACAGATACGCAGTATTTT.

V usage is TRBV5-5 and J usage is TRBJ1-4, with a possible D match to TRBD1 (6 bases). Trimming cost V 2 bases and J 4 bases, with 9 bases left between them. The CDR3 length is 14 residues. CDR1 SGHKS and CDR2 YYEKEE come from the germline V gene (reference sequence). Written as DNA, the CDR3 is TGTGCCAGCAGCTTCCAGGGACATAATGAAAAACTGTTTTTT. This codes for CASSFQGHNEKLFF.

This sequence joins TRBV5-1 and TRBJ2-7; D is undetermined. The CDR3 spans 13 residues. V was trimmed by 0 bases and J by 6 bases, leaving 10 bases between them. Germline V CDR1 and CDR2: SGHRS, YFSETQ. CDR3: CASSLAFSSEQYF. CDR3 nucleotides: TGCGCCAGCAGCTTGGCCTTTTCTAGCGAGCAGTACTTC.

V usage is TRBV6-5 and J usage is TRBJ1-3, with D maybe TRBD1 (5 bases). Germline loops: CDR1 MNHEY, CDR2 SVGAGI. V was clipped by 6 bases and J by 0 bases, with 12 bases between them. This CDR3 is built from 15 residues. This CDR3 reads CASSYTGASGNTIYF. CDR3 bases: TGTGCCAGCAGCTACACAGGAGCCTCTGGAAACACCATATATTTT.

This clone was recorded a few times. This chain uses TRBV30 with TRBJ2-1, with TRBD2 identical over 7 bases. V lost 4 bases to trimming and J lost 7 bases; unmatched junction nucleotides: 10. The CDR3 length is 14 residues. The V gene's germline CDR1 is GTSNPN and CDR2 SVGIG (reference sequence). The CDR3 region has the DNA TGTGCCTGGAATGGGGCGGGAGTAAGTAATGAGCAGTTCTTC. Encoded protein: CAWNGAGVSNEQFF. The complete variable domain, with remaining parts taken from reference TRBV30 and TRBJ2-1, reads SQTIHQWPATLVQPVGSPLSLECTVEGTSNPNLYWYRQAAGRGLQLLFYSVGIGQISSEVPQNLSASRPQDRQFILSSKKLLLSDSGFYLCAWNGAGVSNEQFFGPGTRLTVL.

The V call is TRBV7-2, the J call TRBJ2-7; no definite D call. Germline V gives CDR1 SGHTA, CDR2 FQGNSA. This CDR3 has 11 residues. Deletions cut 4 bases from V and 2 bases from J, with 3 bases between. This chain's CDR3 is CASSSAYEQYF. CDR3 nucleotides: TGTGCCAGCAGCTCAGCCTACGAGCAGTACTTC.

This chain connects TRBV2 to TRBJ1-5; 10 nucleotides line up with TRBD1. This CDR3 region has 14 residues. Germline loops: CDR1 SNHLY, CDR2 FYNNEI. Trimming removed 6 bases from V and 5 bases from J; junction bases left unmatched: 4. As DNA, the CDR3 is TGTGCCAGCAGCCCGGGACAGGGGTATCAGCCCCAGCATTTT. Translated, it gives CASSPGQGYQPQHF. The full variable domain, with the rest looked up from reference TRBV2 and TRBJ1-5, is EPEVTQTPSHQVTQMGQEVILRCVPISNHLYFYWYRQILGQKVEFLVSFYNNEISEKSEIFDDQFSVERPDGSNFTLKIRSTKLEDSAMYFCASSPGQGYQPQHFGDGTRLSIL.

CDR3 DNA: TGCGCCAGCAGCCAAGATATGACGGGAGGCCGGGGCACAGATACGCAGTATTTT. It is translated as CASSQDMTGGRGTDTQYF. This chain joins TRBV4-3 and TRBJ2-3; 7 bases match TRBD2. Losses at the gene ends were 0 bases for V and 1 base for J; bases not matched to a gene: 10. In germline, CDR1 is LGHNA, CDR2 YSLEER. The CDR3 is 18 amino acids.

The chain links TRBV5-4 to TRBJ2-3, with D tentatively TRBD2 (5 bases). The V end was cut by 0 bases, the J end by 4 bases, with 9 bases between. CDR1 is SGHNT and CDR2 is YYREEE in the germline V gene (reference sequence). The CDR3 has 14 residues. The CDR3 is CASSLGWGADTQYF. CDR3 coding DNA: TGTGCCAGCAGCTTGGGATGGGGAGCAGATACGCAGTATTTT.

This chain links TRBV5-1 with TRBJ2-7; D is perhaps TRBD2 (5 bases). The CDR3 consists of 13 residues. In germline, CDR1 is SGHRS, CDR2 YFSETQ. V lost 5 bases, J lost 1 base, and 10 bases lay in between. In DNA form, the CDR3 reads TGCGCCAGCAGTCCGGGGTCTTCCTACGAGCAGTACTTC. It codes for CASSPGSSYEQYF.

The rearrangement uses TRBV9 and TRBJ1-3; 7 positions agree with TRBD1. Trimming at V came to 0 bases and at J to 1 base, leaving 1 base not matched to a gene. Germline CDR1 reads SGDLS; CDR2 reads YYNGEE. The CDR3 length is 15 residues. Here the CDR3 DNA reads TGTGCCAGCAGCGTAGCGGGACAGTCTGGAAACACCATATATTTT. This codes for CASSVAGQSGNTIYF. Full variable domain (missing parts from reference TRBV9 and TRBJ1-3): DSGVTQTPKHLITATGQRVTLRCSPRSGDLSVYWYQQSLDQGLQFLIQYYNGEERAKGNILERFSAQQFPDLHSELNLSSLELGDSALYFCASSVAGQSGNTIYFGEGSWLTVV.

The chain has TRBV27 and TRBJ1-5; 8 positions match TRBD1. The CDR3 has 15 amino acids. Germline trimming cut 3 bases from V and 2 bases from J; bases unmatched to any gene: 3. From germline, CDR1 is MNHEY and CDR2 SMNVEV (reference sequence). The CDR3: CASSFGTGRNQPQHF. DNA of the CDR3: TGTGCCAGCAGTTTCGGGACAGGCCGCAATCAGCCCCAGCATTTT.

The J gene is TRBJ2-7, the V gene TRBV19, with no clear D. Trimming cost V 1 base and J 5 bases, with 9 bases left between them. The CDR3 is 13 residues long. Looked up from germline, CDR1 is LNHDA and CDR2 is SQIVND (reference sequence). CDR3 sequence (DNA): TGTGCCAGTAGTATAGGGCACGCCGACGAGCAGTACTTC. It translates to CASSIGHADEQYF.

The V and J genes are TRBV10-3 and TRBJ2-7; 7 bases fit TRBD1. This CDR3 region has 14 residues. CDR1 and CDR2 (germline): ENHRY, SYGVKD. V trimming: 5 bases; J trimming: 5 bases; junction bases outside the gene matches: 9. The CDR3 coding sequence is TGTGCCATCAGTACCCGACAGGGTGGAAACGAGCAGTACTTC. Translated: CAISTRQGGNEQYF.

The chain couples TRBV10-2 to TRBJ2-2; D is possibly TRBD1 (6 bases). CDR3 size: 14 residues. Looked up from germline, CDR1 is WSHSY and CDR2 is SAAADI. Deletions cut 4 bases from V and 6 bases from J, with 12 bases between. The CDR3 nucleotides are TGCGCCAGCAGTGGGGTACAGGGACCCGGGGAGCTGTTTTTT. It yields the protein CASSGVQGPGELFF.

The chain carries TRBV6-5 and TRBJ2-3; the match to TRBD2 covers 14 bases. Trimming cost V 2 bases and J 7 bases; bases outside gene matches: 5. The CDR3 has 16 amino acids. Germline V gives CDR1 MNHEY, CDR2 SVGAGI. The CDR3 sequence is CASSYPGTSGRYTQYF. The DNA of the CDR3 is TGTGCCAGCAGTTACCCCGGGACTAGCGGGAGATATACGCAGTATTTT.

This chain links TRBV27 with TRBJ1-4; 7 nucleotides match TRBD1. The V segment lost 4 bases and the J segment 4 bases; nucleotides outside the gene matches: 6. Per germline, CDR1 MNHEY and CDR2 SMNVEV (reference sequence). This CDR3 region has 15 residues. The CDR3 coding sequence is TGTGCCAGCAGTTCCCGGACAGGTCTTAATGAAAAACTGTTTTTT. Residues: CASSSRTGLNEKLFF.

J is TRBJ2-1 and V is TRBV9; weak D call: TRBD2 (6 bases). The V and J ends lost 2 bases and 0 bases respectively, with 12 bases between them. This CDR3 comprises 16 residues. Germline V gene lookup returns CDR1 SGDLS and CDR2 YYNGEE. The CDR3 is CASSVTGLRSYNEQFF. DNA of the CDR3: TGTGCCAGCAGCGTCACGGGACTCCGCTCCTACAATGAGCAGTTCTTC.

This clone has only a few counts. This chain connects TRBV2 to TRBJ2-1; 7 nucleotides match TRBD2. The CDR3 extends over 16 amino acids. V lost 0 bases, J lost 9 bases, and 11 bases stayed unmatched. The germline CDR1 and CDR2 sequences are SNHLY and FYNNEI. The CDR3 region is CASSEAVGGPWGEQFF. Written as DNA, the CDR3 is TGTGCCAGCAGTGAAGCGGTGGGAGGGCCCTGGGGTGAGCAGTTCTTC.

This rearrangement joins TRBV7-8 to TRBJ2-7; 7 nucleotides line up with TRBD1. With 5 bases clipped from V and 3 bases from J, the junction kept 7 bases outside the gene matches. Germline V gene lookup returns CDR1 SGHVS and CDR2 FQNEAQ. The length of the CDR3 is 14 residues. CDR3 sequence reads: CASSRDRANYEQYF. The DNA for the CDR3 is TGTGCCAGCAGCAGAGACAGGGCTAACTACGAGCAGTACTTC. Looking up the rest from reference TRBV7-8 and TRBJ2-7 gives the full variable domain: GAGVSQSPRYKVAKRGQDVALRCDPISGHVSLFWYQQALGQGPEFLTYFQNEAQLDKSGLPSDRFFAERPEGSVSTLKIQRTQQEDSAVYLCASSRDRANYEQYFGPGTRLTVT.

The genes are TRBV4-3 and TRBJ2-7; no reliable D call. In germline, CDR1 is LGHNA, CDR2 YSLEER. The V and J ends lost 0 bases and 6 bases respectively, with 3 bases between them. CDR3 size: 11 residues. CDR3 protein: CASSQDSEQYF. CDR3 nucleotides: TGCGCCAGCAGCCAAGATAGCGAGCAGTACTTC.

The chain combines TRBV27 with TRBJ2-7; D is perhaps TRBD1 (7 bases). With 4 bases removed from V and 4 bases from J, the gap between germline ends came to 20 bases. The CDR3 is 16 residues long. The germline V gene has CDR1 MNHEY and CDR2 SMNVEV (reference sequence). CDR3 coding DNA: TGTGCCAGCAGTTCCCCCACCCCGACAGGGAGGTACGAGCAGTACTTC. This translates into CASSSPTPTGRYEQYF.

The rearrangement links TRBV6-1 to TRBJ2-2; TRBD2 agrees at 7 bases. The CDR3 consists of 15 residues. The germline V gene encodes CDR1 MNHNS and CDR2 SASEGT. The V segment lost 3 bases and the J segment 2 bases; nucleotides outside the gene matches: 3. The DNA for the CDR3 is TGTGCCAGCAGTGAGGTAGCGGGCAACACCGGGGAGCTGTTTTTT. It translates to CASSEVAGNTGELFF.

The V call is TRBV28, the J call TRBJ1-1, with no clear D. Trimming pared 4 bases from V and 5 bases from J, leaving 14 bases between. The CDR3 runs to 14 residues. The V gene's germline CDR1 is MDHEN and CDR2 SYDVKM. As DNA, the CDR3 is TGTGCCAGCAGTTATGGCGGCCGAGATACTGAAGCTTTCTTT. Its translation: CASSYGGRDTEAFF.

This clone was counted only a few times. This rearrangement joins TRBV5-5 to TRBJ2-7, with 10 bases identical to TRBD2. In germline, CDR1 is SGHKS, CDR2 YYEKEE (reference sequence). J gave up 0 bases and V 2 bases, and 17 bases lay outside the gene matches. The CDR3 contains 20 residues. CDR3 amino acids: CASSLGGIGLAVPSSYEQYF. The CDR3 DNA sequence: TGTGCCAGCAGCTTAGGAGGAATAGGACTAGCGGTCCCTAGCTCCTACGAGCAGTACTTC.